The present TCR beta chain was sequenced within a study of shared clonotypes between healthy human individuals. Study observations and caveats: Generally, naive subsets (rather than memory subsets) showed larger estimated richness. Represented genetic and exposure-history diversity was restricted by having few donors. Naive CD4 clonotype sharing across four donors was 4% to 5.5%.

Deletions cut 6 bases from V and 3 bases from J, with 15 bases between. The germline V gene has CDR1 MNHNS and CDR2 SASEGT. The CDR3 consists of 14 residues. Original data processing: There were no quality scores in the junction-only immunoSEQ sequences, so filtering differed. Only in-frame clones appear in the TCRdb table, and some are missing; sequencing was by immunoSEQ multiplex PCR. V and J calls plus clone size are reproduced from that table; the DNA served to infer D and trimming. Of about 1 million clones detected, roughly 70% appear once; the ten largest clones hold roughly 1.5%. About this clone itself: Its antigen remains unknown.

The V gene is TRBV6-1, the J gene TRBJ2-7, with D possibly being TRBD1 (6 bases). The sample comprised memory CD4+ T cells sorted from blood. Noted subset: CD45RA-negative fraction. This TCR was recovered from a young man in good health. The CDR3, as DNA: TGTGCCAGCAGCACCGGGACACAAAACTACGAGCAGTACTTC. Translation gives CASSTGTQNYEQYF.